Each of the 27 T cell receptor beta chains below was sequenced from the same sample in a study of blood T cell repertoires in COVID-19. Clones were read by immunoSEQ multiplex PCR, and TCRdb kept only the in-frame ones, dropping some. The sample gives over 130,000 clones, roughly 80% of which show up once; under 2% is in the top ten. The sequencing sample was made of PBMCs or T cells enriched from blood (not recorded which). These receptors were collected from a woman under 30 who had been exposed to COVID-19.

The gene calls are TRBV5-5 and TRBJ1-1; no reliable D call. Trimming shortened V by 4 bases and J by 1 base, and 11 bases separated the two germline ends. This CDR3 has 14 residues. Germline CDR1 reads SGHKS; CDR2 reads YYEKEE (reference sequence). DNA for the CDR3: TGTGCCAGCAGCCTCCGAACAGAGAACACTGAAGCTTTCTTT. Translation: CASSLRTENTEAFF.

V gene TRBV27 combines with J gene TRBJ1-2; 7 bases match TRBD1. This CDR3 spans 13 amino acids. In germline, CDR1 is MNHEY, CDR2 SMNVEV (reference sequence). The V gene end was trimmed by 6 bases and the J gene end by 7 bases; junction bases not matched to a gene: 8. The CDR3 here is CASSDGQAVGYTF. Here the CDR3 DNA reads TGTGCCAGCAGCGACGGACAGGCGGTTGGCTACACCTTC.

J is TRBJ1-3 and V is TRBV27, with TRBD1 as a possible D gene (6 bases). This CDR3 spans 16 amino acids. Deletions cut 5 bases from V and 4 bases from J, with 18 bases between. Germline CDR1 MNHEY, CDR2 SMNVEV (reference sequence). The CDR3 DNA is TGTGCCAGCAGTCCGAGGGGGTATAGTTCCGGAAACACCATATATTTT. Its protein product is CASSPRGYSSGNTIYF.

The CDR3 loop is CASSSRVSGNTIYF. The DNA of the CDR3 is TGTGCCAGCAGTTCCCGGGTATCTGGAAACACCATATATTTT. The chain has TRBV2 and TRBJ1-3; no firm D call. The CDR3 consists of 14 residues. V lost 5 bases and J 1 base, leaving 9 bases between the germline ends. Looked up from germline, CDR1 is SNHLY and CDR2 is FYNNEI.

This chain uses TRBV28 with TRBJ1-2; a possible D gene is TRBD1 (6 bases). V was pared by 8 bases and J by 4 bases, with 11 bases between. The CDR3 is made up of 12 amino acids. Germline assignment: CDR1 MDHEN and CDR2 SYDVKM. The CDR3 DNA reads TGTGCCAGCCTGGACAGACCCTATGGCTACACCTTC. The encoded protein is CASLDRPYGYTF.

This rearrangement joins TRBV28 to TRBJ2-2, with D uncertain. V lost 5 bases and J 6 bases, leaving 10 bases between the germline ends. Germline V gene lookup returns CDR1 MDHEN and CDR2 SYDVKM. The CDR3 runs 13 residues. This chain's CDR3 is CASSIHPPGELFF. CDR3 sequence (DNA): TGTGCCAGCAGTATCCATCCCCCCGGGGAGCTGTTTTTT.

In its sample, this clone was seen once. This sequence joins TRBV5-1 and TRBJ1-1; 9 bases fit TRBD1. The V and J ends lost 3 bases and 8 bases, in that order; junction bases with no gene match: 2. The CDR3 length is 12 residues. Germline assignment: CDR1 SGHRS and CDR2 YFSETQ. CDR3 protein: CASSWTGAEAFF. CDR3 bases: TGCGCCAGCAGCTGGACAGGGGCCGAAGCTTTCTTT. The whole variable domain, remainder taken from reference TRBV5-1 and TRBJ1-1, is KAGVTQTPRYLIKTRGQQVTLSCSPISGHRSVSWYQQTPGQGLQFLFEYFSETQRNKGNFPGRFSGRQFSNSRSEMNVSTLELGDSALYLCASSWTGAEAFFGQGTRLTVV.

The V and J genes are TRBV27 and TRBJ1-2, with TRBD1 matching over 8 bases. J gave up 2 bases and V 3 bases, and 14 bases lay outside the gene matches. Germline values: CDR1 MNHEY, CDR2 SMNVEV (reference sequence). The CDR3 loop spans 18 amino acids. DNA of the CDR3: TGTGCCAGCAGTTTCCTACCGGGACAGGCGACTCCAAACTATGGCTACACCTTC. Encoded protein: CASSFLPGQATPNYGYTF.

The chain uses TRBV2 and TRBJ1-1; possibly TRBD1 for D (5 bases). The germline gives CDR1 SNHLY, CDR2 FYNNEI. V was trimmed by 6 bases and J by 4 bases, leaving 15 bases between them. The CDR3 is 14 amino acids. The CDR3 DNA is TGTGCCAGCAGGGTCGACTCAGGGTCCACTGAAGCTTTCTTT. Amino acids: CASRVDSGSTEAFF.

The chain employs TRBV18 and TRBJ2-1; 11 bases map to TRBD2. Germline V gene sequence: CDR1 KGHSH, CDR2 LQKENI. With 4 bases clipped from V and 4 bases from J, the junction kept 6 bases outside the gene matches. This CDR3 is built from 16 residues. Here the CDR3 reads CASSLPTSGDYNEQFF. Here the CDR3 DNA reads TGTGCCAGCTCACTCCCGACTAGCGGGGATTACAATGAGCAGTTCTTC.

The genes are TRBV9 and TRBJ1-2, with 7 bases matching TRBD1. Germline V gene lookup returns CDR1 SGDLS and CDR2 YYNGEE. V lost 4 bases and J lost 8; bases outside the gene matches: 11. The CDR3 totals 14 residues. Written as DNA, the CDR3 is TGTGCCAGCAGCCTTCCCGAGGGGGCCGGGGGCTACACCTTC. Its translation is CASSLPEGAGGYTF.

The sample holds one count of this clone. As DNA, the CDR3 is TGTGCCAGCAGCGACCCCCCAGGGTCGAACACCGGGGAGCTGTTTTTT. Translating it yields CASSDPPGSNTGELFF. The chain joins TRBV9 to TRBJ2-2, with D maybe TRBD1 (5 bases). Germline V gene data show CDR1 as SGDLS and CDR2 as YYNGEE. Trimming removed 3 bases from V and 0 bases from J, with 12 bases in between. The CDR3 has 16 amino acids.

By share of the sample, this clone is medium-sized. The V call is TRBV19, the J call TRBJ2-7; 9 nucleotides match TRBD2. This CDR3 has 15 residues. The ends lost 3 bases at V and 5 bases at J; junction bases unmatched: 8. Per the germline V gene, CDR1 is LNHDA and CDR2 is SQIVND (reference sequence). CDR3 region: CASSISAGGPNEQYF. DNA of the CDR3: TGTGCCAGTAGTATCTCGGCGGGAGGGCCTAACGAGCAGTACTTC.

The chain combines TRBV7-6 with TRBJ2-3; 9 nucleotides align to TRBD2. Germline V gene lookup returns CDR1 SGHVS and CDR2 FNYEAQ. The CDR3 runs 16 residues. With V trimmed by 0 bases and J by 0 bases, 1 base remained unmatched. CDR3 sequence: CASSLALAGSTDTQYF. CDR3 DNA: TGTGCCAGCAGCTTAGCGCTAGCGGGGAGCACAGATACGCAGTATTTT.

The chain recombines TRBV11-2 with TRBJ2-1; 8 nucleotides agree with TRBD2. V was clipped by 6 bases and J by 7 bases; unmatched bases: 11. The CDR3 consists of 15 residues. From germline, CDR1 is SGHAT and CDR2 FQNNGV. The chain's CDR3 is CASSPGAVAGNEQFF. In DNA, the CDR3 is TGTGCCAGCAGTCCCGGAGCCGTAGCGGGAAATGAGCAGTTCTTC.

The V gene is TRBV4-1, the J gene TRBJ1-4; 8 bases fit TRBD1. V trimming: 4 bases; J trimming: 6 bases; junction bases outside the gene matches: 10. Germline V gene lookup returns CDR1 MGHRA and CDR2 YSYEKL. The CDR3 length is 16 residues. This CDR3 is CASSRTGQVGDEKLFF. As DNA, the CDR3 is TGCGCCAGCAGCCGAACGGGACAGGTGGGAGATGAAAAACTGTTTTTT.

This chain uses TRBV2 with TRBJ2-7, with D possibly matching TRBD2 (6 bases). This CDR3 comprises 13 residues. V dropped 8 bases and J dropped 6 bases, with 17 bases sitting between them. The germline V gene encodes CDR1 SNHLY and CDR2 FYNNEI. CDR3 sequence reads: CASLAGTVREQYF. CDR3 nucleotides: TGTGCCAGCCTGGCTGGGACTGTACGCGAGCAGTACTTC. Together with reference TRBV2 and TRBJ2-7, the CDR3 gives the full variable domain: EPEVTQTPSHQVTQMGQEVILRCVPISNHLYFYWYRQILGQKVEFLVSFYNNEISEKSEIFDDQFSVERPDGSNFTLKIRSTKLEDSAMYFCASLAGTVREQYFGPGTRLTVT.

V usage is TRBV28 and J usage is TRBJ1-2, with a tentative D call TRBD1 (6 bases). The CDR3 consists of 13 residues. Deletions cut 6 bases from V and 8 bases from J, with 16 bases between. CDR1 MDHEN and CDR2 SYDVKM come from the germline V gene. The CDR3, as DNA: TGTGCCAGCAGCAGGACAGCGCCTCCGGGCTACACCTTC. It yields the protein CASSRTAPPGYTF.

This chain connects TRBV15 to TRBJ2-1, with TRBD2 matching 11 bases. The CDR3 has 17 residues. Germline loops: CDR1 LNHNV, CDR2 YYDKDF (reference sequence). Trimming took 0 bases from V and 0 from J; bases not matched to a gene: 1. The CDR3 DNA follows: TGTGCCACCAGCAGAGAAACTAGCGGGAGCTCCTACAATGAGCAGTTCTTC. Its translation: CATSRETSGSSYNEQFF. Full variable domain (rest looked up from reference TRBV15 and TRBJ2-1): DAMVIQNPRYQVTQFGKPVTLSCSQTLNHNVMYWYQQKSSQAPKLLFHYYDKDFNNEADTPDNFQSRRPNTSFCFLDIRSPGLGDTAMYLCATSRETSGSSYNEQFFGPGTRLTVL.

This chain links TRBV19 with TRBJ1-5; 10 bases are shared with TRBD1. Germline V gene data show CDR1 as LNHDA and CDR2 as SQIVND (reference sequence). The CDR3 is 15 residues long. The V segment lost 5 bases and the J segment 6 bases; nucleotides outside the gene matches: 7. The CDR3 DNA reads as TGTGCCAGTAGTCCTGGACAGGGGGTCCGTCAGCCCCAGCATTTT. Amino acids: CASSPGQGVRQPQHF. Looking up the rest from reference TRBV19 and TRBJ1-5 gives the full variable domain: DGGITQSPKYLFRKEGQNVTLSCEQNLNHDAMYWYRQDPGQGLRLIYYSQIVNDFQKGDIAEGYSVSREKKESFPLTVTSAQKNPTAFYLCASSPGQGVRQPQHFGDGTRLSIL.

The rearrangement uses TRBV10-1 and TRBJ1-3; D not resolved. The CDR3 has 14 amino acids. Trimming removed 6 bases from V and 3 bases from J, with 12 bases in between. The germline gives CDR1 WNHNN, CDR2 SYGVQD (reference sequence). The CDR3 loop reads CASRRVTGGNTIYF. The CDR3 DNA follows: TGCGCCAGCAGGCGAGTGACTGGTGGAAACACCATATATTTT.

This clone was recorded once. The V gene is TRBV4-3, the J gene TRBJ2-1; D is unresolved. Germline CDR1 LGHNA, CDR2 YSLEER. V lost 2 bases to trimming and J lost 4 bases, with 3 bases between them. The CDR3 totals 12 residues. The CDR3 here is CASSQQYNEQFF. The CDR3 DNA reads TGCGCCAGCAGCCAACAATACAATGAGCAGTTCTTC.

The V gene is TRBV4-1, the J gene TRBJ2-3; 7 bases map to TRBD1. The CDR3 sequence is 14 residues long. Germline CDR1 and CDR2: MGHRA and YSYEKL. Losses at the gene ends were 5 bases for V and 1 base for J; bases not matched to a gene: 3. In nucleotides, the CDR3 is TGCGCCAGCAGCGACAGGGCCCGCACAGATACGCAGTATTTT. Amino acid sequence: CASSDRARTDTQYF.

The chain is built from TRBV7-6 and TRBJ2-7; TRBD1 matches at 10 bases. Germline V lookup: CDR1 SGHVS, CDR2 FNYEAQ. Unmatched junction bases numbered 11, after V lost 3 bases and J lost 3 bases. The CDR3 length is 17 residues. CDR3 in amino acids: CASSFGTQGQGNYEQYF. For the CDR3, the DNA is TGTGCCAGCAGCTTCGGCACCCAGGGACAGGGGAACTACGAGCAGTACTTC.

This clone showed up just a few times. The chain links TRBV19 to TRBJ1-5, with 7 bases fitting TRBD1. V lost 3 bases and J lost 4; bases outside the gene matches: 6. CDR3 length equals 15 residues. The germline CDR1 and CDR2 sequences are LNHDA and SQIVND (reference sequence). Here the CDR3 reads CASSISGTENQPQHF. The DNA of the CDR3 is TGTGCCAGTAGTATCTCGGGGACAGAAAATCAGCCCCAGCATTTT.

This clone has only a few counts. The V gene is TRBV19, the J gene TRBJ1-1; no firm D call. V gave up 2 bases and J gave up 4 bases, with 8 bases separating them. The CDR3 totals 13 residues. CDR1 and CDR2 from the germline V gene are LNHDA and SQIVND (reference sequence). The CDR3 loop reads CASSISVSTEAFF. CDR3 DNA sequence: TGTGCCAGTAGTATAAGTGTTAGCACTGAAGCTTTCTTT.

This chain uses TRBV9 with TRBJ1-3, with a weak D call TRBD1 (6 bases). Germline V gives CDR1 SGDLS, CDR2 YYNGEE. The CDR3 is made up of 17 amino acids. V was cut by 1 base and J by 4 bases, with 18 bases left in between. CDR3 loop: CASSVFPPGGGGNTIYF. The DNA for the CDR3 is TGTGCCAGCAGCGTATTTCCCCCGGGGGGCGGCGGAAACACCATATATTTT.